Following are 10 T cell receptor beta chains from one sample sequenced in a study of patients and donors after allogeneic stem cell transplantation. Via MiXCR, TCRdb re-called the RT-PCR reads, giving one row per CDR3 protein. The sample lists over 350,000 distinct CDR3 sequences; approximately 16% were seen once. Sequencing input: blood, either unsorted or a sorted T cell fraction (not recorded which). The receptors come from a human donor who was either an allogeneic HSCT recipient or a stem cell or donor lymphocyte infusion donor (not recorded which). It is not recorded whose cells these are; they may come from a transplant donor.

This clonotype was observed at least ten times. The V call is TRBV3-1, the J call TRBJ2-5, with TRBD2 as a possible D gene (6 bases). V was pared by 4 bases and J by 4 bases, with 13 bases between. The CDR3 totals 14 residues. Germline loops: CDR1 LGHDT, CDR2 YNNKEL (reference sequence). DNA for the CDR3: TGTGCCAGCAGCCCTAGGACCGGGGGAGAGACCCAGTACTTC. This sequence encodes CASSPRTGGETQYF.

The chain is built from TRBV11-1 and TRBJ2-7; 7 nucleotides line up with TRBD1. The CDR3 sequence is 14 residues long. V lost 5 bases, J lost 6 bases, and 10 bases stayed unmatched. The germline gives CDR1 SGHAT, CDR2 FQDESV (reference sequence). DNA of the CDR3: TGTGCCAGCAGCCTAGGGACAGCTCGGGTCGAGCAGTACTTC. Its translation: CASSLGTARVEQYF.

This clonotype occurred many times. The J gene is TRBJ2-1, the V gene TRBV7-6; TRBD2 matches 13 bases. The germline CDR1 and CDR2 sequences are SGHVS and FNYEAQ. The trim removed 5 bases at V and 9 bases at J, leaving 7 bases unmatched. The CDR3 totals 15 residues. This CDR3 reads CASSPTSGGVGEQFF. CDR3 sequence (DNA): TGTGCCAGCAGCCCAACTAGCGGGGGGGTTGGTGAGCAGTTCTTC.

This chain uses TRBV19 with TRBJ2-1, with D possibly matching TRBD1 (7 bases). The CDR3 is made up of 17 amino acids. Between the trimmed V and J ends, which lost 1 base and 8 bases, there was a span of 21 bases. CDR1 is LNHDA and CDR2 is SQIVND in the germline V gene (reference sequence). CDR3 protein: CASSIAALGGGGDEQFF. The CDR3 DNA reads TGTGCCAGTAGTATAGCCGCCCTCGGCGGAGGGGGCGATGAGCAGTTCTTC.

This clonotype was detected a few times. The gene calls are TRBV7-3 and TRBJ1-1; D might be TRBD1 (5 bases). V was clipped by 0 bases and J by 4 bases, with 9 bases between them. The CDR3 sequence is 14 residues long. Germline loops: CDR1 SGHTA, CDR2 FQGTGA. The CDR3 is CASSLTGAGTEAFF. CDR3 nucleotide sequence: TGTGCCAGCAGCTTAACAGGGGCAGGCACTGAAGCTTTCTTT.

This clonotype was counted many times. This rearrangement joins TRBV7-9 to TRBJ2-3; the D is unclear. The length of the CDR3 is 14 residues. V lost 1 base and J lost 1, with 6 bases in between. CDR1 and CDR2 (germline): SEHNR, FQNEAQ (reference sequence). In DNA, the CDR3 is TGTGCCAGCAGCTTAGGCTGGGGCACAGATACGCAGTATTTT. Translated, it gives CASSLGWGTDTQYF.

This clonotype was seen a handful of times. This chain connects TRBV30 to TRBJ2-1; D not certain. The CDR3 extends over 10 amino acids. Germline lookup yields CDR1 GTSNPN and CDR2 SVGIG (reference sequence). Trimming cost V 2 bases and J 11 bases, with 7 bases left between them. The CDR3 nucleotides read TGTGCCTGGAGTCAGGCCCAGCAGTTCTTC. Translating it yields CAWSQAQQFF. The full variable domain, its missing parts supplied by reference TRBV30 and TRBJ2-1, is SQTIHQWPATLVQPVGSPLSLECTVEGTSNPNLYWYRQAAGRGLQLLFYSVGIGQISSEVPQNLSASRPQDRQFILSSKKLLLSDSGFYLCAWSQAQQFFGPGTRLTVL.

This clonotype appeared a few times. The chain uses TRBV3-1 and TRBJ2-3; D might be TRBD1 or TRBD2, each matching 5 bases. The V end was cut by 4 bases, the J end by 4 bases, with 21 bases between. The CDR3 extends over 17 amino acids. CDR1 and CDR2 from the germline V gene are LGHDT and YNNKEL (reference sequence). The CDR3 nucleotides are TGTGCCAGCAGCCGCGGAATCCGGGACCTCGTACCAGATACGCAGTATTTT. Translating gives CASSRGIRDLVPDTQYF.

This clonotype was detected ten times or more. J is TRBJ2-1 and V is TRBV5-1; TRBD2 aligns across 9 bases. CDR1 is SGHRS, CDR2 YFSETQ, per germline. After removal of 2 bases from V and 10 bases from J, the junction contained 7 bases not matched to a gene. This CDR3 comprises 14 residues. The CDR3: CASSLWTSELEQFF. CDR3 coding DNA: TGCGCCAGCAGCTTATGGACTAGCGAGCTGGAGCAGTTCTTC.

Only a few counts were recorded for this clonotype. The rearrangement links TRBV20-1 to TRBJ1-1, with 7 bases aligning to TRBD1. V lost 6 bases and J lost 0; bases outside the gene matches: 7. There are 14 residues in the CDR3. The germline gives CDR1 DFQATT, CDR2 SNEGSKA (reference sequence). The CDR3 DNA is TGCAGTGCCGTTCGGGACAGCTTGAACACTGAAGCTTTCTTT. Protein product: CSAVRDSLNTEAFF.